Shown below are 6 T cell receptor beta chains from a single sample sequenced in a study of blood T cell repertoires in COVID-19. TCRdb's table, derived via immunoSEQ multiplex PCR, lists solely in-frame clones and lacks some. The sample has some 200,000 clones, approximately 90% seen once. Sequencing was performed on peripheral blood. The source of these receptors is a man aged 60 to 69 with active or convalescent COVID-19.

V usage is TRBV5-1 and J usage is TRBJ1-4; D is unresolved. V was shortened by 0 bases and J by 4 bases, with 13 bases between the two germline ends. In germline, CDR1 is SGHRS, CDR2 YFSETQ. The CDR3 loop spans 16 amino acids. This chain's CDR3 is CASSLVGPAVNEKLFF. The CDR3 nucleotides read TGCGCCAGCAGCTTGGTGGGTCCCGCGGTTAATGAAAAACTGTTTTTT.

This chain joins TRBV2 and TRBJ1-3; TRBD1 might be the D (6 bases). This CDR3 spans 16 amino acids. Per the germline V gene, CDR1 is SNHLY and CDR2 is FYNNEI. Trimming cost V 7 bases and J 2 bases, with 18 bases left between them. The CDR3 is CASIPPRGEAGNTIYF. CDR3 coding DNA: TGTGCCAGCATCCCACCCAGGGGTGAGGCTGGAAACACCATATATTTT.

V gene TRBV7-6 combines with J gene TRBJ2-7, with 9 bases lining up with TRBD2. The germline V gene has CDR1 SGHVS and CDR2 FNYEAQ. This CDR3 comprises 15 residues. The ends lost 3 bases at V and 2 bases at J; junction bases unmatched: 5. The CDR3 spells CASSLGRGGPYEQYF. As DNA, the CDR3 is TGTGCCAGCAGCTTGGGGCGGGGGGGCCCCTACGAGCAGTACTTC.

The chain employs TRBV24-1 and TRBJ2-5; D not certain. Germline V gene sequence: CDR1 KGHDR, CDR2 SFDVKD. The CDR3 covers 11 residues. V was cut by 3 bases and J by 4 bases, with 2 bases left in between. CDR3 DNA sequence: TGTGCCACCAGTGATCGAGAGACCCAGTACTTC. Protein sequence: CATSDRETQYF.

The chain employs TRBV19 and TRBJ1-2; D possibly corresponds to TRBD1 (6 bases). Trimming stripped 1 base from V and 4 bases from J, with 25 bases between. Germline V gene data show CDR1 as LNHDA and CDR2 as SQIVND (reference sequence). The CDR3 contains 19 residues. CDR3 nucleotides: TGTGCCAGTAGTATAGTGGCAATTTGGGACACCCCACGCTCCTATGGCTACACCTTC. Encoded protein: CASSIVAIWDTPRSYGYTF.

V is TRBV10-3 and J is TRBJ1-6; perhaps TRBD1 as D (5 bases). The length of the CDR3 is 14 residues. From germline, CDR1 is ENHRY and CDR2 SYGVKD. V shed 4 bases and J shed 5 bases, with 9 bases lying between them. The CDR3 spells CAISGTIDNSPLHF. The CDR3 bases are TGTGCCATCAGTGGGACAATAGATAATTCACCCCTCCACTTT.